Listed below are T cell receptor beta chains from one sample, sequenced in a study of blood T cell repertoires in COVID-19. Some clones are missing from TCRdb's copy, which holds only in-frame ones; the method was immunoSEQ multiplex PCR. The sample has about 210,000 clones; 92% are singletons. The sequencing input was peripheral blood. These receptors all stem from a man aged 30 to 39 with acute or convalescent COVID-19. Each CDR3 is given with its conserved first and last residue. D genes are given only for firm matches. Expanded clones get a size class; other rows say once, few or many, or leave the size out.

CDR3 length | J gene | D gene | clone size | V gene | CDR3 protein | CDR3 DNA
18 | TRBJ1-5 | - | - | TRBV7-8 | CASSLRGISLKGNQPQHF | TGTGCCAGCAGCCTGAGAGGGATATCCCTTAAGGGCAATCAGCCCCAGCATTTT
16 | TRBJ2-7 | - | - | TRBV4-1 | CASSQDRQETSYEQYF | TGCGCCAGCAGCCAAGATCGTCAGGAAACCTCCTACGAGCAGTACTTC
17 | TRBJ2-3 | TRBD2 | - | TRBV4-1 | CASSHSIAGAAADTQYF | TGCGCCAGCAGCCATTCCATAGCGGGAGCGGCCGCAGATACGCAGTATTTT
13 | TRBJ2-1 | TRBD1 | - | TRBV19 | CATRGRASVGPFF | TGTGCCACCAGGGGGCGAGCGTCAGTAGGTCCGTTCTTC
13 | TRBJ2-5 | - | - | TRBV10-3 | CAISGNREETQYF | TGTGCCATCAGTGGAAACAGGGAGGAGACCCAGTACTTC
17 | TRBJ2-2 | TRBD2 | - | TRBV12-5 | CASAPPDGGGRAGELFF | TGTGCTAGTGCCCCACCAGACGGCGGGGGGAGGGCCGGGGAGCTGTTTTTT
16 | TRBJ2-2 | - | - | TRBV28 | CASSFWGRGNTGELFF | TGTGCCAGCAGTTTTTGGGGCAGGGGTAACACCGGGGAGCTGTTTTTT
14 | TRBJ2-2 | TRBD2 | - | TRBV7-3 | CASRLAGVSGELFF | TGTGCCAGCCGGCTAGCGGGAGTTTCCGGGGAGCTGTTTTTT
12 | TRBJ1-2 | - | - | TRBV28 | CASSFSVYGYTF | TGTGCCAGCAGTTTTTCTGTCTATGGCTACACCTTC
15 | TRBJ2-7 | - | - | TRBV5-4 | CASSLGGDRNYEQYF | TGTGCCAGCAGCTTGGGGGGGGACAGAAACTACGAGCAGTACTTC
14 | TRBJ1-1 | - | - | TRBV6-5 | CASSYLRGATEAFF | TGTGCCAGCAGTTACCTCAGGGGAGCCACTGAAGCTTTCTTT
14 | TRBJ1-1 | - | - | TRBV28 | CASSVRGGYTEAFF | TGTGCCAGCAGTGTAAGGGGTGGGTACACTGAAGCTTTCTTT
15 | TRBJ2-5 | TRBD2 | - | TRBV28 | CASTPSGPYQETQYF | TGTGCCAGCACCCCTAGCGGACCTTACCAAGAGACCCAGTACTTC
15 | TRBJ2-5 | - | - | TRBV4-1 | CASSQGPDSWETQYF | TGCGCCAGCAGCCAAGGCCCTGATAGCTGGGAGACCCAGTACTTC
15 | TRBJ2-2 | - | - | TRBV11-2 | CASNPPGLRTGELFF | TGTGCCAGCAACCCCCCGGGGTTGAGGACCGGGGAGCTGTTTTTT
17 | TRBJ2-3 | TRBD2 | - | TRBV11-2 | CASSPRGGGRPTDTQYF | TGTGCCAGCAGCCCAAGGGGGGGCGGGAGGCCCACAGATACGCAGTATTTT
14 | TRBJ2-7 | TRBD1 | - | TRBV19 | CASTPGQTPYEQYF | TGTGCCAGTACCCCGGGACAGACCCCCTACGAGCAGTACTTC
15 | TRBJ2-7 | TRBD2 | - | TRBV5-1 | CASSLGAGGAYEQYF | TGCGCCAGCAGCTTGGGTGCGGGAGGAGCCTACGAGCAGTACTTC
14 | TRBJ2-1 | - | - | TRBV27 | CASRPSGLINEQFF | TGTGCCAGCAGACCAAGCGGACTAATCAATGAGCAGTTCTTC
14 | TRBJ1-1 | TRBD1 | - | TRBV6-5 | CASSTGQGYTEAFF | TGTGCCAGCAGTACGGGACAGGGATATACTGAAGCTTTCTTT
11 | TRBJ2-5 | - | - | TRBV12-3/TRBV12-4 | CASSFRETQYF | TGTGCCAGCAGTTTCCGGGAGACCCAGTACTTC
15 | TRBJ1-1 | TRBD1 | few | TRBV19 | CASSRRDRRYTEAFF | TGTGCCAGTAGTAGGCGGGACAGGAGGTACACTGAAGCTTTCTTT
14 | TRBJ2-1 | TRBD2 | - | TRBV7-8 | CASSYGGSVNEQFF | TGTGCCAGCAGCTACGGCGGGAGCGTCAATGAGCAGTTCTTC
15 | TRBJ1-1 | TRBD1 | - | TRBV27 | CASSQRQGLITEAFF | TGTGCCAGCAGTCAACGACAGGGGTTGATCACTGAAGCTTTCTTT
18 | TRBJ1-4 | - | - | TRBV11-2 | CASSPRGMEFTTNEKLFF | TGTGCCAGCAGCCCCCGGGGGATGGAATTCACAACTAATGAAAAACTGTTTTTT
15 | TRBJ2-3 | TRBD2 | - | TRBV4-1 | CASSPLAGGLDTQYF | TGCGCCAGCAGCCCCTTAGCGGGGGGGCTCGATACGCAGTATTTT
17 | TRBJ2-3 | - | - | TRBV12-1 | CASSRPRTGRGTDTQYF | TGTGCCAGCAGCCGCCCTCGGACAGGGAGGGGCACAGATACGCAGTATTTT
15 | TRBJ2-6 | - | - | TRBV9 | CASSAGATGANVLTF | TGTGCCAGCAGCGCAGGGGCGACTGGGGCCAACGTCCTGACTTTC
15 | TRBJ2-3 | - | - | TRBV3-1/TRBV3-2 | CASSQDSIPGRTQYF | TGTGCCAGCAGCCAAGATTCTATTCCAGGGCGTACGCAGTATTTT
12 | TRBJ2-1 | - | - | TRBV15 | CATGPSYNEQFF | TGTGCCACCGGGCCCTCCTACAATGAGCAGTTCTTC
13 | TRBJ2-7 | TRBD1 | - | TRBV28 | CAITGAALGEQYF | TGTGCCATCACAGGGGCCGCCTTGGGTGAGCAGTACTTC
15 | TRBJ2-5 | TRBD2 | - | TRBV11-2 | CASSLALAMVETQYF | TGTGCCAGCAGCTTAGCACTAGCGATGGTAGAGACCCAGTACTTC
16 | TRBJ2-6 | - | once | TRBV19 | CASSPSSGSGANVLTF | TGTGCCAGTAGTCCATCGTCAGGATCTGGGGCCAACGTCCTGACTTTC
14 | TRBJ2-7 | - | - | TRBV3-1/TRBV3-2 | CASSQTGIGHEQYF | TGTGCCAGCAGCCAAACAGGTATAGGCCACGAGCAGTACTTC
14 | TRBJ1-4 | TRBD1 | - | TRBV9 | CASSPGTANEKLFF | TGTGCCAGCAGCCCCGGGACAGCTAATGAAAAACTGTTTTTT
16 | TRBJ2-2 | TRBD2 | once | TRBV5-4 | CASSSKTSGRSGELFF | TGTGCCAGCAGCTCAAAGACTAGCGGTCGCTCAGGGGAGCTGTTTTTT
13 | TRBJ2-5 | - | - | TRBV28 | CASTQIGSETQYF | TGTGCCAGCACCCAAATCGGGTCAGAGACCCAGTACTTC
14 | TRBJ2-2 | - | - | TRBV28 | CASSTDNLTGELFF | TGTGCCAGCAGTACAGACAACCTCACCGGGGAGCTGTTTTTT
14 | TRBJ2-7 | - | - | TRBV7-9 | CASSLGGGPGEQYF | TGTGCCAGCAGCTTAGGAGGAGGGCCAGGCGAGCAGTACTTC
13 | TRBJ2-7 | TRBD1 | - | TRBV7-8 | CASSLDRGHEQYF | TGTGCCAGCAGCTTGGACAGGGGGCACGAGCAGTACTTC
15 | TRBJ1-2 | TRBD1 | - | TRBV28 | CASSFGDSRNYGYTF | TGTGCCAGCAGTTTTGGGGACAGTCGGAACTATGGCTACACCTTC
13 | TRBJ1-1 | - | - | TRBV29-1 | CSAATGLDTEAFF | TGCAGCGCCGCTACAGGGTTGGACACTGAAGCTTTCTTT